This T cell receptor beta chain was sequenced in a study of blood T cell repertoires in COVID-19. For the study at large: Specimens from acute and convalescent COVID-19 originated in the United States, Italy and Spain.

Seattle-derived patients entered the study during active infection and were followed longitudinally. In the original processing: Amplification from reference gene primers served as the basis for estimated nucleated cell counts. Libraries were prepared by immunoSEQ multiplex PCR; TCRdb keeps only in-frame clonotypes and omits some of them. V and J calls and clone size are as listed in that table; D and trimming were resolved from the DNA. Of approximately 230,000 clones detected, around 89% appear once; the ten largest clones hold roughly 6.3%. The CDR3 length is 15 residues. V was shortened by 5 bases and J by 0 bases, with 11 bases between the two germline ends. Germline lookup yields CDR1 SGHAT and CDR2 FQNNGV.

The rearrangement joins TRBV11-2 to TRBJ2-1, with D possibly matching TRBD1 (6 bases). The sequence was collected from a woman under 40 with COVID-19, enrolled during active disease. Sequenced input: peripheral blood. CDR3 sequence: CASSRGQSSYNEQFF. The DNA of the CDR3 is TGTGCCAGCAGCCGCGGACAGAGCTCCTACAATGAGCAGTTCTTC. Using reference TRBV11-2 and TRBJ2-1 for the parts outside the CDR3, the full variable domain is EAGVAQSPRYKIIEKRQSVAFWCNPISGHATLYWYQQILGQGPKLLIQFQNNGVVDDSQLPKDRFSAERLKGVDSTLKIQPAKLEDSAVYLCASSRGQSSYNEQFFGPGTRLTVL.